These T cell receptor beta chains were read from a single sample in a study of T cells in Graves' hyperthyroidism and ophthalmopathy. TCRdb fed the multiplex PCR reads into MiXCR, producing one record per CDR3 protein. Found here are fewer than 700,000 distinct CDR3 sequences, roughly 17% of them singletons; the top ten hold 15% to 20%. The sample taken for sequencing was blood. Receptor source: a woman younger than 35 with Graves' ophthalmopathy. Both conserved end residues are part of each CDR3. A D gene is named only where the DNA matches it firmly. Clone size is not always given. Where it is, it says once, few, many or a class for expanded clones.

CASSQVWGVTEAFF	TGTGCCAGCAGCCAAGTTTGGGGTGTCACTGAAGCTTTCTTT	TRBV3-1	TRBJ1-1	NA	many
CASSNKPDRGSEQETQYF	TGTGCCAGCAGTAACAAACCGGACAGGGGATCCGAGCAAGAGACCCAGTACTTC	TRBV28	TRBJ2-5	TRBD1	NA
CSARDRGGGNQPQHF	TGCAGTGCTAGGGACAGGGGCGGTGGTAATCAGCCCCAGCATTTT	TRBV20-1	TRBJ1-5	TRBD1	NA
CSARLAGHSYEQYF	TGCAGTGCGCGACTAGCGGGCCACTCCTACGAGCAGTACTTC	TRBV20-1	TRBJ2-7	TRBD2	many
CAITATFNYGYTF	TGTGCCATCACCGCGACATTTAACTATGGCTACACCTTC	TRBV10-3	TRBJ1-2	NA	many
CASSEALRDQPQHF	TGTGCCAGCAGTGAAGCGCTTCGAGATCAGCCCCAGCATTTT	TRBV2	TRBJ1-5	NA	few
CASSQGRTKSGNTIYF	TGTGCCAGCAGCCAGGGCAGGACCAAATCTGGAAACACCATATATTTT	TRBV3-1	TRBJ1-3	NA	few
CASSKTGNEQYF	TGTGCCAGCAGTAAAACCGGGAACGAGCAGTACTTC	TRBV27	TRBJ2-7	NA	few
CASSVRLAGVGNEQFF	TGTGCCAGCAGCGTACGGCTAGCGGGAGTAGGTAATGAGCAGTTCTTC	TRBV9	TRBJ2-1	TRBD2	few
CSARDLAGVNEQYF	TGCAGTGCTAGAGATTTAGCGGGAGTAAACGAGCAGTACTTC	TRBV20-1	TRBJ2-7	TRBD2	many
CASSAGTGRGDTQYF	TGTGCCAGCAGCGCCGGGACAGGGAGGGGAGATACGCAGTATTTT	TRBV9	TRBJ2-3	TRBD1	few
CASSLGRYEQYF	TGTGCCAGCAGTTTAGGTCGCTACGAGCAGTACTTC	TRBV12-3/TRBV12-4	TRBJ2-7	NA	many
CASSLFAGGETDTQYF	TGTGCCAGCAGCTTATTCGCGGGAGGGGAGACAGATACGCAGTATTTT	TRBV7-9	TRBJ2-3	TRBD2	many
CASSLEADLYNEQFF	TGTGCCAGCAGCTTAGAGGCAGACCTCTACAATGAGCAGTTCTTC	TRBV7-2	TRBJ2-1	NA	many
CSARELRGRAYEQYF	TGCAGTGCTAGAGAGTTACGGGGGCGGGCCTACGAGCAGTACTTC	TRBV20-1	TRBJ2-7	NA	many
CSVSGSPYNEQFF	TGCAGCGTTAGCGGGAGTCCCTACAATGAGCAGTTCTTC	TRBV29-1	TRBJ2-1	TRBD2	NA
CASSPNFRLAGGLVETQYF	TGTGCCAGCAGCCCTAATTTTAGACTAGCGGGGGGATTGGTAGAGACCCAGTACTTC	TRBV3-1	TRBJ2-5	TRBD2	NA
CSAKGHRTDTQYF	TGCAGTGCTAAGGGACATCGCACAGATACGCAGTATTTT	TRBV20-1	TRBJ2-3	NA	many
CASSLLAGVSNEQFF	TGTGCCAGCAGCTTACTAGCGGGAGTTAGCAATGAGCAGTTCTTC	TRBV7-2	TRBJ2-1	TRBD2	many
CASSRGGISETQYF	TGTGCCAGCAGTCGTGGGGGCATTTCAGAGACCCAGTACTTC	TRBV6-1	TRBJ2-5	NA	few
CAIPGGSSGNTIYF	TGTGCCATCCCCGGAGGCAGTTCTGGAAACACCATATATTTT	TRBV19	TRBJ1-3	NA	NA
CASSPLPWTSATYEQYF	TGTGCCAGCAGCCCCCTTCCCTGGACTAGCGCCACCTACGAGCAGTACTTC	TRBV28	TRBJ2-7	TRBD2	few
CASSLTAGSDTQYF	TGTGCCAGCAGCTTAACGGCGGGCTCAGATACGCAGTATTTT	TRBV7-3	TRBJ2-3	NA	NA
CASSLEQGRPQHF	TGTGCCAGCAGCTTAGAACAGGGGAGGCCCCAGCATTTT	TRBV7-6	TRBJ1-5	TRBD1	NA
CASRGWGQGVDEQYF	TGTGCCAGCAGGGGATGGGGACAGGGTGTCGACGAGCAGTACTTC	TRBV6-2/TRBV6-3	TRBJ2-7	TRBD1	NA
CASSLSRQYYGYTF	TGCGCCAGCAGCTTGAGCAGGCAGTACTATGGCTACACCTTC	TRBV5-1	TRBJ1-2	NA	NA
CASSQVSTHTGELFF	TGCGCCAGCAGCCAAGTTTCTACCCACACCGGGGAGCTGTTTTTT	TRBV4-1	TRBJ2-2	NA	NA
CAWRNSGGNEKLFF	TGTGCCTGGAGAAACAGCGGAGGTAATGAAAAACTGTTTTTT	TRBV30	TRBJ1-4	NA	many
CAWRGNSRGWTEAFF	TGTGCCTGGAGAGGTAATTCCAGGGGATGGACTGAAGCTTTCTTT	TRBV30	TRBJ1-1	NA	many
CASSLATYADTQYF	TGTGCCAGCAGCTTAGCCACGTATGCAGATACGCAGTATTTT	TRBV7-2	TRBJ2-3	NA	many
CASSQSSRSAFF	TGTGCCAGCAGCCAATCTTCTAGGTCCGCTTTCTTT	TRBV4-2	TRBJ1-1	NA	many
CASRKSNQPQHF	TGTGCCAGCAGGAAGAGCAATCAGCCCCAGCATTTT	TRBV2	TRBJ1-5	NA	few
CASSEQGGGEKLFF	TGTGCCAGCAGCGAGCAGGGGGGGGGTGAAAAACTGTTTTTT	TRBV7-2	TRBJ1-4	TRBD1	NA
CASSFVAGGQDNEQFF	TGTGCCAGCAGCTTTGTAGCGGGAGGGCAGGACAATGAGCAGTTCTTC	TRBV7-8	TRBJ2-1	TRBD2	many
CASSDPGIGNNEQFF	TGTGCCAGCAGTGACCCAGGGATAGGAAACAATGAGCAGTTCTTC	TRBV28	TRBJ2-1	NA	many
CASGRGGSTDTQYF	TGTGCCTCCGGAAGGGGTGGTAGCACAGATACGCAGTATTTT	TRBV30	TRBJ2-3	NA	many
CASLQQGSSGNTIYF	TGTGCCAGTCTCCAACAGGGGAGCTCTGGAAACACCATATATTTT	TRBV28	TRBJ1-3	TRBD1	many
CASTRVGGLSTDTQYF	TGCGCCAGCACCCGGGTAGGAGGGCTCAGCACAGATACGCAGTATTTT	TRBV4-1	TRBJ2-3	NA	many
CASSSHLGTFF	TGTGCCAGCAGTTCTCACCTGGGAACTTTCTTT	TRBV28	TRBJ1-1	NA	NA
CASIGTSGSLPGELFF	TGTGCCAGCATCGGGACTAGCGGGAGTCTCCCCGGGGAGCTGTTTTTT	TRBV7-9	TRBJ2-2	TRBD2	many
CASSQDLIGSSNQPQHF	TGCGCCAGCAGCCAAGATTTGATCGGAAGTAGCAATCAGCCCCAGCATTTT	TRBV4-1	TRBJ1-5	NA	NA
CASSLGDSNQPQHF	TGTGCCAGCAGCTTAGGGGACAGCAATCAGCCCCAGCATTTT	TRBV13	TRBJ1-5	NA	many
CASRSRDRDYNEQFF	TGTGCCAGCAGGTCCCGGGACAGGGACTACAATGAGCAGTTCTTC	TRBV13	TRBJ2-1	TRBD1	many
CASRWTRSTDTQYF	TGTGCCAGCAGGTGGACGAGGAGCACAGATACGCAGTATTTT	TRBV6-1	TRBJ2-3	NA	many
CASRPLLILAESTDTQYF	TGTGCCAGCAGGCCTTTACTGATACTAGCGGAAAGCACAGATACGCAGTATTTT	TRBV6-1	TRBJ2-3	TRBD2	few
CASSLSGTANQPQHF	TGTGCCAGCAGCTTAAGCGGGACCGCAAATCAGCCCCAGCATTTT	TRBV7-2	TRBJ1-5	NA	many
CASSLGQVNTGELFF	TGTGCCAGCAGCCTGGGACAGGTGAACACCGGGGAGCTGTTTTTT	TRBV12-3/TRBV12-4	TRBJ2-2	TRBD1	NA
CASSPRGEGSSYNEQFF	TGTGCCAGCAGCCCTCGAGGGGAGGGGAGCTCCTACAATGAGCAGTTCTTC	TRBV9	TRBJ2-1	TRBD2	many
CAWSMKSGNEKLFF	TGTGCCTGGAGTATGAAGTCTGGGAATGAAAAACTGTTTTTT	TRBV30	TRBJ1-4	NA	many
CASSLLNRGSYEQYF	TGTGCCAGCAGTTTACTGAACAGGGGATCCTACGAGCAGTACTTC	TRBV28	TRBJ2-7	TRBD1	many
CASRRGQGGGYTF	TGTGCCAGCAGACGGGGACAGGGAGGTGGCTACACCTTC	TRBV6-1	TRBJ1-2	TRBD1	NA
CASSLGEATGELFF	TGTGCCAGCAGCTTAGGTGAGGCCACCGGGGAGCTGTTTTTT	TRBV9	TRBJ2-2	NA	NA
CASSALSHRAGYTF	TGTGCCAGCAGCGCTCTCTCCCACAGGGCTGGCTACACCTTC	TRBV25-1	TRBJ1-2	NA	few
CASSTVSYNQPQHF	TGTGCCAGCAGTACCGTGTCATACAATCAGCCCCAGCATTTT	TRBV2	TRBJ1-5	NA	few
CASSDDPGRGTEAFF	TGTGCCAGCAGCGACGACCCGGGGCGGGGCACTGAAGCTTTCTTT	TRBV9	TRBJ1-1	NA	few